A selection of T cell receptor beta chains follows, all from one sample in a study of blood T cell repertoires in COVID-19. The repertoire was sequenced with immunoSEQ multiplex PCR; TCRdb's copy has only in-frame clones and lacks some. The sample yields fewer than 200,000 clones, about 75% seen once. Sequenced sample: peripheral blood. These receptors all stem from a woman aged 70 to 79 with acute or convalescent COVID-19. CDR3s include the opening cysteine and the closing phenylalanine or tryptophan. The D gene is left open where the match is weak. Not all rows give a size; the values are once, few, many and, for expanded clones, a class.

j_call v_call d_call clone_size cdr3_nt cdr3_aa
TRBJ2-2 TRBV3-1/TRBV3-2 TRBD2 . TGTGCCAGCAGCCAAGATAAAGAGGGACTAGGGCCCTCCGGCGGGGAGCTGTTTTTT CASSQDKEGLGPSGGELFF
TRBJ1-2 TRBV14 TRBD1 once TGTGCCAGCAGCCCCAGGACAGGGACCTATGGCTACACCTTC CASSPRTGTYGYTF
TRBJ1-1 TRBV5-5 . . TGTGCCAGCAGCTTTCTGTATGCGGACACTGAAGCTTTCTTT CASSFLYADTEAFF
TRBJ1-1 TRBV10-3 . few TGTGCCATCAGTGATTTAGGCGGGTTCGGAGCTTTCTTT CAISDLGGFGAFF
TRBJ1-6 TRBV6-5 TRBD1 . TGTGCCACTGGGACAGCCTCCTATAATTCACCCCTCCACTTT CATGTASYNSPLHF
TRBJ2-1 TRBV19 TRBD1 . TGTGCCAGCAGGGACAGGGGTTACGGGGATGAGCAGTTCTTC CASRDRGYGDEQFF
TRBJ2-3 TRBV7-2 . . TGTGCCAGCAGCTTTACGGGTGCGGCAGATACGCAGTATTTT CASSFTGAADTQYF
TRBJ1-5 TRBV2 TRBD1 . TGTGCCAGCAGTCGAAACAGGGGGCAGAGGCCCCAGCATTTT CASSRNRGQRPQHF
TRBJ2-1 TRBV28 TRBD2 . TGTGCCAGCAGTTTGGTGACTAGCGGACAGAATGAGCAGTTCTTC CASSLVTSGQNEQFF
TRBJ1-2 TRBV9 TRBD1 many TGTGCCAGCAGCCCCCAGGGGGGCGGCTATGGCTACACCTTC CASSPQGGGYGYTF
TRBJ1-2 TRBV19 TRBD1 . TGTGCCAGTAGTATCGATAGGACAGGTTCCTTTGGCTACACCTTC CASSIDRTGSFGYTF
TRBJ2-1 TRBV9 TRBD2 few TGTGCCAGCAGCGTAGGGGCGGGAGGCACATACAATGAGCAGTTCTTC CASSVGAGGTYNEQFF
TRBJ1-1 TRBV19 TRBD1 . TGTGCCAGTAGTACAAACCGGGACAGGGGGCCCGAAACTGAAGCTTTCTTT CASSTNRDRGPETEAFF
TRBJ1-5 TRBV27 TRBD1 . TGTGCCAGCAGTCAAACAGGGGGCGCCGGGCAGCCCCAGCATTTT CASSQTGGAGQPQHF
TRBJ1-1 TRBV10-3 . few TGTGCCATCCGGGCAGGGGAGGGCATCATGAACACTGAAGCTTTCTTT CAIRAGEGIMNTEAFF
TRBJ1-2 TRBV29-1 . few TGCAGCGCGGGAGGGCAGGGCTTCTTC CSAGGQGFF
TRBJ2-1 TRBV5-8 . . TGTGCCAGCAGCTCCCGGAGTAGGTCCTACAATGAGCAGTTCTTC CASSSRSRSYNEQFF
TRBJ2-5 TRBV30 . . TGTGCCTGGAGTCTAAATCGAGGGGAGACCCAGTACTTC CAWSLNRGETQYF
TRBJ2-5 TRBV3-1/TRBV3-2 TRBD2 . TGTGCCAGCAGCCAAGGCGGGAGTGGAGAGACCCAGTACTTC CASSQGGSGETQYF
TRBJ2-5 TRBV2 . . TGTGCCAGCAGTGAGGCAGAGACCCAGTACTTC CASSEAETQYF
TRBJ2-1 TRBV4-1 TRBD2 . TGCGCCAGCAGCCAAGTGGCGGGGGGTATACCCTACAATGAGCAGTTCTTC CASSQVAGGIPYNEQFF
TRBJ2-2 TRBV5-1 TRBD1 once TGCGCCAGCAGCGAAACCCAGGGGGCCGGGGAGCTGTTTTTT CASSETQGAGELFF
TRBJ1-2 TRBV2 TRBD1 few TGTGCCAGCAGTGAGGGCAGGGGGGATGGCTACACCTTC CASSEGRGDGYTF
TRBJ2-3 TRBV14 . . TGTGCCAGCTCTTGGACAGGCACAGATACGCAGTATTTT CASSWTGTDTQYF
TRBJ1-1 TRBV30 . . TGTGCCTGGAGTGTAACTAACCCGAACACTGAAGCTTTCTTT CAWSVTNPNTEAFF
TRBJ1-2 TRBV19 . . TGTGCCAGTAGCTCGGAGTATGGCTACACCTTC CASSSEYGYTF
TRBJ2-1 TRBV3-1/TRBV3-2 . . TGTGCCAGCAGCCCGTCGGGCGGGCATGAGCAGTTCTTC CASSPSGGHEQFF
TRBJ2-1 TRBV5-5 TRBD2 . TGTGCCAGCAGCCCGGGAGGGGGGGCTTTTGAGCAGTTCTTC CASSPGGGAFEQFF
TRBJ1-4 TRBV2 . . TGTGCCAGCAGCCCCGACAGGATTAATGAAAAACTGTTTTTT CASSPDRINEKLFF
TRBJ2-7 TRBV28 TRBD1 once TGTGCCAGCAGGCCACAGGGGACGGTCTACGAGCAGTACTTC CASRPQGTVYEQYF
TRBJ1-1 TRBV19 . . TGTGCCAGTAGTCCTACAGGGCGCACTGAAGCTTTCTTT CASSPTGRTEAFF